The entry below gives a single TCR beta chain sequence along with its context. The data were obtained in a study of T cell repertoires in cytomegalovirus infection. MiXCR was run by TCRdb on the reads, yielding one entry per CDR3 protein. The table records around 180,000 distinct CDR3 sequences, 28% of them present only once. The receptor comes from a human donor in good health (CMV status not recorded). Some clones in this sample may be carry-over from other donors' samples. Sequences were obtained from PBMCs.

CDR3 sequence: CASRSGQRLWGYTF. The DNA for the CDR3 is TGTGCCAGCAGGTCAGGACAGCGACTATGGGGCTACACCTTC. This chain connects TRBV7-2 to TRBJ1-2; D is possibly TRBD1 (6 bases). Trimming took off 6 bases at V and 8 bases at J, with 19 bases between the two ends. Germline values: CDR1 SGHTA, CDR2 FQGNSA. CDR3 size: 14 residues. Drawing the rest from reference TRBV7-2 and TRBJ1-2, the complete variable domain is GAGVSQSPSNKVTEKGKDVELRCDPISGHTALYWYRQSLGQGLEFLIYFQGNSAPDKSGLPSDRFSAERTGGSVSTLTIQRTQQEDSAVYLCASRSGQRLWGYTFGSGTRLTVV.